This T cell receptor beta chain was sequenced for a study of monozygotic twins with inflammatory bowel disease. Study-level findings and limits: No single strong signal or clonotype associated with IBD was supported.

The CDR3 is 15 residues long. Per the germline V gene, CDR1 is SGHRS and CDR2 is YFSETQ. The draw for each donor consisted of a single 2.5 ml blood sample. As concerns this clonotype: Its antigen is not known.

TCRdb reprocessed the 5' RACE reads and keeps a single row for each CDR3 protein, giving no DNA. The sample table sets out more than 300,000 distinct CDR3 sequences. V and J are TRBV5-1 and TRBJ1-1; TCRdb outputs TRBD1, but without DNA this stays unchecked. The source of this sequence is a human donor with ulcerative colitis or Crohn's disease, or a healthy co-twin of an affected twin (not recorded which). Sequenced material: blood. CDR3 loop: CASSLVAGEMTEAFF.